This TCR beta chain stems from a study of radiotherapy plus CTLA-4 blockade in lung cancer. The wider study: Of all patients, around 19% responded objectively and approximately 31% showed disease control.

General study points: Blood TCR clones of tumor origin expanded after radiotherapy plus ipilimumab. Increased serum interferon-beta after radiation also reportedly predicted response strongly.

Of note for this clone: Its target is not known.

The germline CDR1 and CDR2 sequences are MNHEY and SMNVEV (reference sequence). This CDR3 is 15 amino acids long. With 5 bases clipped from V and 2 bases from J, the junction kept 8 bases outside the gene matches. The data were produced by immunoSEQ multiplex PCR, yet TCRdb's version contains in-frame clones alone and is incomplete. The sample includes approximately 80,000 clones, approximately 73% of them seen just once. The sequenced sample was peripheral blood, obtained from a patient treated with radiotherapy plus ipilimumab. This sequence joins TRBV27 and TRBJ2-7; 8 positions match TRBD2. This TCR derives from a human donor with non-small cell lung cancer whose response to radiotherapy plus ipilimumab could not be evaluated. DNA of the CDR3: TGTGCCAGCAGTGCTGAGACTAGCGTCCCCTACGAGCAGTACTTC. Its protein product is CASSAETSVPYEQYF.